This TCR beta chain was profiled in a study of human T cells and chemical hapten exposure. Overall study: Application of 0.01% DPC to the upper back was done by patch test, with a reading at 6 days. Small pooled library volume differences chiefly drove per-sample TCR yield variation.

Time point here: patch test 1, 2 weeks after DPC sensitization. The treatment denotes: therapeutic diphenylcyclopropenone sensitization with weekly scalp DPC. Unfractionated whole blood yielded total RNA. V was clipped by 3 bases and J by 8 bases; unmatched bases: 5. The CDR3 is 13 amino acids. CDR1 and CDR2 from the germline V gene are DFQATT and SNEGSKA (reference sequence). TCRdb re-called the RACE reads with MiXCR, one entry per CDR3 protein. The table has 42,000 or so distinct CDR3 sequences, 3% to 4% seen once. This clonotype has a count of ten or more. J is TRBJ1-1 and V is TRBV20-1; 11 nucleotides align to TRBD1. This specimen was whole blood, taken in connection with sensitization to the hapten diphenylcyclopropenone (DPC). This receptor was identified in a man in his fifties or sixties with alopecia areata. Some clones in this sample may be carry-over from other donors' samples. CDR3 sequence: CSARRTGGEEAFF. The CDR3 bases are TGCAGTGCTAGGCGGACAGGGGGCGAGGAAGCTTTCTTT.